This T cell receptor (beta chain) was sequenced for a study of blood T cell repertoires in COVID-19. Study-level background: The samples span acute and convalescent COVID-19 from the United States, Italy and Spain.

This CDR3 has 17 residues. Germline loops: CDR1 LGHDT, CDR2 YNNKEL (reference sequence). V was clipped by 4 bases and J by 4 bases; unmatched bases: 11. Participant reports of clinical history set cohort assignment. Authors' analysis steps: It was from reference gene primer amplification that nucleated cell counts were estimated. Some clones are missing from TCRdb's copy, which holds only in-frame ones; the method was immunoSEQ multiplex PCR. V and J calls and clone size follow that table, whereas D and trimming were derived from the DNA. The table lists 320,000 or so clones, 89% of them singletons. This clone was detected a few times.

The V and J genes are TRBV3-1 (or the pseudogene TRBV3-2) and TRBJ2-5; TRBD2 agrees at 11 bases. The clonotype comes from a man in his 60s who had recovered from COVID-19. The sequenced material came from PBMCs or T cells enriched from blood (not recorded which). Here the CDR3 DNA reads TGTGCCAGCAGCCTCCCCCGAGTCGGACTAGCGGGAGAGACCCAGTACTTC. It specifies CASSLPRVGLAGETQYF.